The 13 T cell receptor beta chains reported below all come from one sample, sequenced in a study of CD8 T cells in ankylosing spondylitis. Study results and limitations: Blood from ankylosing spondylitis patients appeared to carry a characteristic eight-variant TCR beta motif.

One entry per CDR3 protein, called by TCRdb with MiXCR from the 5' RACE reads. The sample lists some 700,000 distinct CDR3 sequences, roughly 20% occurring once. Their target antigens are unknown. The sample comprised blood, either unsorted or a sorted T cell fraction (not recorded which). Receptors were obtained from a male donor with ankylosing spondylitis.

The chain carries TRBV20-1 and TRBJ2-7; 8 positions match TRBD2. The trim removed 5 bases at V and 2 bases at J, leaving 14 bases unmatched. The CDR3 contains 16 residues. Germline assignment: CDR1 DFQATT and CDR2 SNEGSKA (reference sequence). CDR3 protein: CSAPGRRAGVPYEQYF. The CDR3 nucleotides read TGCAGTGCTCCTGGACGTCGAGCGGGAGTCCCCTACGAGCAGTACTTC.

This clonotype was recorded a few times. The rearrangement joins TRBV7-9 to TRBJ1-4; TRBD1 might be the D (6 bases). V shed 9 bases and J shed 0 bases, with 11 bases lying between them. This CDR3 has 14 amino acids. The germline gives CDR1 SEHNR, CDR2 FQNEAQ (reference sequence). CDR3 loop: CASRGGPTNEKLFF. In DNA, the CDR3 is TGTGCCAGTCGCGGGGGGCCAACTAATGAAAAACTGTTTTTT.

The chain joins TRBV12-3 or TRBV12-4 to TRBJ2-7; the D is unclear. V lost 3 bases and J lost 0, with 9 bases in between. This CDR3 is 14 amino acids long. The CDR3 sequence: CASSLSVDSYEQYF. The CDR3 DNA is TGTGCCAGCAGTTTGTCGGTAGACTCCTACGAGCAGTACTTC.

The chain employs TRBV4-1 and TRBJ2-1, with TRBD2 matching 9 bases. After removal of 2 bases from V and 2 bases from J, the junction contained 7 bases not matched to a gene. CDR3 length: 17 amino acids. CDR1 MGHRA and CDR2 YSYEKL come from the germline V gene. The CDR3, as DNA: TGCGCCAGCAGCCAACGTGGGCGGGGGGGAACCTACAATGAGCAGTTCTTC. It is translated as CASSQRGRGGTYNEQFF.

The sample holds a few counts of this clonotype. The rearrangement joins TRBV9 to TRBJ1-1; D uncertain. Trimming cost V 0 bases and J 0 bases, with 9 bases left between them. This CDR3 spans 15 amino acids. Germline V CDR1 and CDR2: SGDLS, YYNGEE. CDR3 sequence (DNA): TGTGCCAGCAGCGTAGACGGGTCGATGAACACTGAAGCTTTCTTT. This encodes CASSVDGSMNTEAFF.

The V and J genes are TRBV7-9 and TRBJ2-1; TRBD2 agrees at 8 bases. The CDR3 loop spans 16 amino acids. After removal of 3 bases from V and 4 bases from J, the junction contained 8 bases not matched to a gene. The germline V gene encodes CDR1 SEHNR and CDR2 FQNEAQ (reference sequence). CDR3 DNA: TGTGCCAGCAGCTTTGCTGGGACTAGTGGGTACAATGAGCAGTTCTTC. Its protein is CASSFAGTSGYNEQFF.

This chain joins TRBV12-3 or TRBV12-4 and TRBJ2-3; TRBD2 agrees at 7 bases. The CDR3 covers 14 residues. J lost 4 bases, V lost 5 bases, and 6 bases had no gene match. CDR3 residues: CASSPALAPDTQYF. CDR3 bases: TGTGCCAGCAGTCCCGCACTAGCGCCAGATACGCAGTATTTT.

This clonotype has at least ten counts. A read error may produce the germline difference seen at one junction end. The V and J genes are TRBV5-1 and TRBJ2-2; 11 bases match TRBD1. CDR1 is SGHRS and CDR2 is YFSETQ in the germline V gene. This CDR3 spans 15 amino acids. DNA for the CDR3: TGTGCCAGCAGTCCCGGGACAGGGGGAACCGGGGAGCTGTTTTTT. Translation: CASSPGTGGTGELFF.

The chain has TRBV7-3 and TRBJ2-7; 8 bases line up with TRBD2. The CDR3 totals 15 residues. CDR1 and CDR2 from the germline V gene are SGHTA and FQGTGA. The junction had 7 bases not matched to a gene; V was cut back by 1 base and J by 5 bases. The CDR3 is CASSLKAGVAHEQYF. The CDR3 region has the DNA TGTGCCAGCAGCTTAAAAGCGGGAGTTGCCCACGAGCAGTACTTC. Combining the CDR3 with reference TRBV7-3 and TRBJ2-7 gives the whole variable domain GAGVSQTPSNKVTEKGKYVELRCDPISGHTALYWYRQSLGQGPEFLIYFQGTGAADDSGLPNDRFFAVRPEGSVSTLKIQRTERGDSAVYLCASSLKAGVAHEQYFGPGTRLTVT.

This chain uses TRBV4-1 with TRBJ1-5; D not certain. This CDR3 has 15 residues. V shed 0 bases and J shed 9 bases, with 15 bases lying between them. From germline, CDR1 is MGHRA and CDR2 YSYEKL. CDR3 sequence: CASSQDSPRGGPQHF. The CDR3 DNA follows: TGCGCCAGCAGCCAAGATTCCCCGCGAGGTGGGCCCCAGCATTTT.

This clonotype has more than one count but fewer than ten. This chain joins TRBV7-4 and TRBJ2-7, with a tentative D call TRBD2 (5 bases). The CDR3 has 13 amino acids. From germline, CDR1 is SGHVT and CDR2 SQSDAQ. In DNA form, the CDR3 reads TGTGAGGCGGGTGCCCCCGCCACCTACGAGCAGTACTTC. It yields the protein CEAGAPATYEQYF. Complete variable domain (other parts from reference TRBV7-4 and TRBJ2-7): GAGVSQSPRYKVAKRGRDVALRCDSISGHVTLYWYRQTLGQGSEVLTYSQSDAQRDKSGRPSGRFSAERPERSVSTLKIQRTEQGDSAVYLCEAGAPATYEQYFGPGTRLTVT.

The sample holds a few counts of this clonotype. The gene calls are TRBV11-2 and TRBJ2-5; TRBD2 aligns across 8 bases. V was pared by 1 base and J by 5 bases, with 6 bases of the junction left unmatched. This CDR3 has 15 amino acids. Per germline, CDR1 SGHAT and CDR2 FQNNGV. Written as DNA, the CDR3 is TGTGCCAGCAGCTTAGCCGGGAGGGCCCCTGAGACCCAGTACTTC. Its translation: CASSLAGRAPETQYF.

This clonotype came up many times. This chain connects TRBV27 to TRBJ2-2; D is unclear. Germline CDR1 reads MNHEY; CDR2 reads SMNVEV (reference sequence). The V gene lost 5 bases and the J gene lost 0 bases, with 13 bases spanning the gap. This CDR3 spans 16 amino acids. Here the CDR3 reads CASSPLWVANTGELFF. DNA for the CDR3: TGTGCCAGCAGTCCCCTCTGGGTAGCGAACACCGGGGAGCTGTTTTTT.